This T cell receptor beta chain was sequenced for a study of shared clonotypes between healthy human individuals. CD45RO-negative CD8 cells positively selected for CCR7 made up the naive population, which excluded terminally differentiated effector memory CD45RA+ cells. The length of the CDR3 is 18 residues. Germline assignment: CDR1 SQVTM and CDR2 ANQGSEA. Clones were sequenced by immunoSEQ multiplex PCR, and TCRdb holds only the in-frame ones, with some missing. The table has about 590,000 clones, less than 97% seen once. Study-wide results and caveats: It was anticipated that sequencing depth would influence how many clonotypes donors shared.

Turning to this clone: Its antigen is undetermined.

The chain carries TRBV29-1 and TRBJ2-5; 11 bases are shared with TRBD1. Judging by the DNA end, TRBJ2-7 fits better; the J call may be wrong. Material: naive CD8+ T cells sorted from blood. The clonotype originates from a woman in her 30s in good health. Here the CDR3 reads CSVEDRTGGSGESYEQYF. In nucleotides, the CDR3 is TGCAGCGTTGAAGATCGGACAGGGGGCTCGGGCGAATCCTACGAGCAGTACTTC.